Below, one TCR beta chain is given with its context. What it binds is unknown. At one of its ends the junction is not consistent with the germline gene, which may arise from a read error. CDR3 size: 13 residues. The V gene's germline CDR1 is SGHAT and CDR2 FQNNGV. The run depth of the assay was deep. In the study's own analysis: ImmunoSEQ only sent back junction sequences with no quality scores, so filtering was done differently. Clones were sequenced by immunoSEQ multiplex PCR, and TCRdb holds only the in-frame ones, with some missing. The D gene and trimming were derived from the DNA, and the V and J assignments and clone size from that table. The data hold around 500,000 clones, with over 70% observed a single time. The source of the sample is a study of shared clonotypes between healthy human individuals. General study results and limits: Clonotype sharing among the donors was expected to vary with sequencing depth.

This TCR came from a woman aged 40 to 50 in good health. Some clones in this sample may be carry-over from other donors' samples. J is TRBJ1-2 and V is TRBV11-2; TRBD1 might be the D (5 bases). Sequencing used PBMCs. The CDR3 DNA is TGTGCCAGCAGCTTACTAGACAGTGGAAAAGCTTTCTTC. It specifies CASSLLDSGKAFF.